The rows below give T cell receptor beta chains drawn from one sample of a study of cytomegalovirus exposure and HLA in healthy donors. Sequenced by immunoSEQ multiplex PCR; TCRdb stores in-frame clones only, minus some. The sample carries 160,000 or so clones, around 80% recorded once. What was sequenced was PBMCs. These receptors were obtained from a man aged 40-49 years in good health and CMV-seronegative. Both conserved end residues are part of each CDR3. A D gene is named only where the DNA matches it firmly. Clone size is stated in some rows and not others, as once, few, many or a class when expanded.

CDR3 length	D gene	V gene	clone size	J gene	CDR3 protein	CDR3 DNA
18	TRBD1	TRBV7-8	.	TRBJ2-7	CASSSGTGGLVFSYEQYF	TGTGCCAGCAGCTCTGGGACAGGGGGCCTTGTATTCTCCTACGAGCAGTACTTC
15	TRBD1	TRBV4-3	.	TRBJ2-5	CASSQNSGGQETQYF	TGCGCCAGCAGCCAAAATTCAGGGGGCCAAGAGACCCAGTACTTC
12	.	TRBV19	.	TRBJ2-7	CATRDGGYEQYF	TGTGCCACCCGGGACGGGGGCTACGAGCAGTACTTC
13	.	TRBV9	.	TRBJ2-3	CASNSAPTDTQYF	TGTGCCAGCAACTCTGCTCCCACAGATACGCAGTATTTT
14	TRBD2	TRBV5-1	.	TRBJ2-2	CASSLAERGRELFF	TGCGCCAGCAGCTTGGCCGAGCGGGGTAGGGAGCTGTTTTTT
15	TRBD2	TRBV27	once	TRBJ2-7	CASSALRGSSYEQYF	TGTGCCAGCAGTGCCCTACGCGGGAGCTCCTACGAGCAGTACTTC
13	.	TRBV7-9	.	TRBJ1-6	CASSPDRNSPLHF	TGTGCCAGCAGCCCCGACAGAAATTCACCCCTCCACTTT
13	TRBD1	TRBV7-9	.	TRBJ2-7	CASSFQDRGEQYF	TGTGCCAGCAGCTTTCAGGACAGGGGCGAGCAGTACTTC
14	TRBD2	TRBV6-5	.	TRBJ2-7	CASSRTSATYEQYF	TGTGCCAGCAGTAGGACTAGCGCGACCTACGAGCAGTACTTC
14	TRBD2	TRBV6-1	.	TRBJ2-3	CASKALAGTDTQYF	TGTGCCAGTAAAGCCCTAGCGGGCACAGATACGCAGTATTTT
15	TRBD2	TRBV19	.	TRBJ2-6	CASRWEGAGANVLTF	TGTGCCAGTCGATGGGAGGGAGCTGGGGCCAACGTCCTGACTTTC
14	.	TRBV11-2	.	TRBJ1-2	CASSLGGGGYGYTF	TGTGCCAGCAGCTTAGGGGGGGGTGGCTATGGCTACACCTTC
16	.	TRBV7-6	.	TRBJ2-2	CASSQTGGWQTGELFF	TGTGCCAGCAGCCAAACCGGAGGATGGCAGACCGGGGAGCTGTTTTTT
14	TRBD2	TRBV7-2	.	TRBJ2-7	CASSFPSGTYEQYF	TGTGCCAGCAGCTTTCCCAGCGGGACCTACGAGCAGTACTTC